This TCR beta chain was captured in a study of shared clonotypes between healthy human individuals. Study-wide results and caveats: Sequencing depth was predicted to influence how clonotypes are shared among donors. A reduction in generation probabilities was seen for non-shared clonotypes relative to those shared by all four donors.

CD8 cells classed as naive were CD45RO-negative and positively selected for CCR7, excluding terminally differentiated effector memory CD45RA+ cells. DNA at 200 ng, tens of thousands of T cell genomes, went into sorted-subset replicate PCRs. Profiling relied on immunoSEQ multiplex PCR, and the TCRdb table lists in-frame clones only, not all of them. This sample carries about 820,000 clones, around 93% of them seen once, and the ten largest clones take approximately 25%. The V and J ends lost 2 bases and 1 base respectively, with 12 bases between them. This CDR3 is built from 15 residues. Germline CDR1 reads MNHEY; CDR2 reads SMNVEV (reference sequence). On this clone itself: Its antigen is not known.

The chain couples TRBV27 to TRBJ2-7; TRBD1 or TRBD2 may be the D gene (5 bases each). Source material: naive CD8+ T cells sorted from blood. The receptor was isolated from a man aged 25 to 40 in good health. The CDR3 DNA follows: TGTGCCAGCAGTTTAGGCAGGGAGATTTCCTACGAGCAGTACTTC. Translating gives CASSLGREISYEQYF.